This T cell receptor beta chain was documented in a study of Ad26.COV2.S vaccination and SARS-CoV-2 variants. On the study more broadly: Enrolled in COV1001, the donor was in the Ad26.COV2.S trial arm, which received the vaccine. Donor got 5x10^10 or 1x10^11 viral particles of Ad26.COV2.S. General study results and limits: Non-spike TCR breadth was similar in vaccine and placebo recipients.

Treatment described: around 19 received Ad26.COV2.S at low or high dose, single or two shots; 5 received placebo; per-sample allocation not given. Sampling was done on day 63 after the first vaccine or placebo injection. Boston supplied an adult donor aged 18-55 years. Libraries were prepared by immunoSEQ multiplex PCR; TCRdb keeps only in-frame clonotypes and omits some of them. The sample carries hundreds of thousands of clones, about nine tenths recorded once. Germline CDR1 LGHNA, CDR2 YSLEER. The CDR3 has 15 amino acids. V trimming: 5 bases; J trimming: 5 bases; junction bases outside the gene matches: 10. On this clone: As yet, its antigen is unknown.

Source: peripheral blood, taken in a trial of Ad26.COV2.S vaccine versus placebo. The chain uses TRBV4-3 and TRBJ1-1, with 8 bases that match TRBD1. The receptor was derived from a person aged 18-65 years who received the Ad26.COV2.S COVID-19 vaccine or a placebo. This chain's CDR3 is CASSFGQGGLTEAFF. The CDR3 nucleotides read TGCGCCAGCAGCTTCGGACAGGGAGGATTAACTGAAGCTTTCTTT.